The 28 T cell receptor beta chains in this list originate from one sample, sequenced in a study of T cell changes during pregnancy in multiple sclerosis. The protocol was immunoSEQ multiplex PCR, while the TCRdb copy is restricted to in-frame clones and leaves out a portion. Of approximately 64,000 clones in the sample, roughly 90% were seen once. This specimen was peripheral blood, taken in the first trimester of pregnancy. The receptors originated from a female donor with multiple sclerosis, enrolled in a pregnancy study.

The table lists this clone with a count of one. This chain links TRBV4-1 with TRBJ2-5; 8 nucleotides agree with TRBD2. Germline V gene data show CDR1 as MGHRA and CDR2 as YSYEKL. This CDR3 region has 14 residues. V gave up 4 bases and J gave up 4 bases; unmatched junction bases: 5. In nucleotides, the CDR3 is TGCGCCAGCAGCCGTATAGCGGGAATAGAGACCCAGTACTTC. It yields the protein CASSRIAGIETQYF.

This clone appeared a few times. CDR3 protein: CASSYPQGTAYEQYF. The CDR3 DNA is TGTGCCAGCAGTTACCCTCAGGGGACAGCCTACGAGCAGTACTTC. The chain links TRBV6-6 to TRBJ2-7; TRBD1 aligns across 7 bases. The CDR3 extends over 15 amino acids. CDR1 is MNHNY, CDR2 SVGAGI, per germline (reference sequence). The V gene end was trimmed by 2 bases and the J gene end by 2 bases; junction bases not matched to a gene: 6.

The rearrangement links TRBV18 to TRBJ2-2; weak D call: TRBD2 (6 bases). V dropped 4 bases and J dropped 2 bases, with 17 bases sitting between them. CDR1 is KGHSH and CDR2 is LQKENI in the germline V gene. The CDR3 has 17 residues. The DNA of the CDR3 is TGTGCCAGCTCACGTAGGGGCGTCGGGGGAAACACCGGGGAGCTGTTTTTT. This encodes CASSRRGVGGNTGELFF.

V and J are TRBV6-6 and TRBJ1-1; 9 bases are shared with TRBD1. V was pared by 5 bases and J by 6 bases, with 10 bases of the junction left unmatched. Germline V lookup: CDR1 MNHNY, CDR2 SVGAGI (reference sequence). There are 15 residues in the CDR3. DNA for the CDR3: TGTGCCAGCAGTAACCACAGGGGGCGTCACCCTGAAGCTTTCTTT. Translation: CASSNHRGRHPEAFF.

This clone was found once. The V call is TRBV6-5, the J call TRBJ1-5; 10 nucleotides match TRBD1. This CDR3 has 15 amino acids. The V segment lost 6 bases and the J segment 4 bases; nucleotides outside the gene matches: 6. Germline CDR1 MNHEY, CDR2 SVGAGI. The CDR3 sequence is CASSKDRGDNQPQHF. DNA of the CDR3: TGTGCCAGCAGCAAGGACAGGGGGGATAATCAGCCCCAGCATTTT.

This chain links TRBV14 with TRBJ2-7; 10 nucleotides match TRBD1. Germline V gives CDR1 SGHDN, CDR2 FVKESK. The V gene end was trimmed by 5 bases and the J gene end by 0 bases; junction bases not matched to a gene: 10. The CDR3 has 17 amino acids. CDR3 DNA sequence: TGTGCCAGCAGCTCCGTTTTGGGGACAGGGGTCTCCTACGAGCAGTACTTC. Protein sequence: CASSSVLGTGVSYEQYF.

V usage is TRBV30 and J usage is TRBJ1-2; D remains unclear. V was trimmed by 4 bases and J by 8 bases, leaving 14 bases between them. The CDR3 is made up of 12 amino acids. In germline, CDR1 is GTSNPN, CDR2 SVGIG (reference sequence). DNA for the CDR3: TGTGCCTGGAAGTATCAACGACTCGGCTACACCTTC. Translated: CAWKYQRLGYTF.

The J gene is TRBJ2-6, the V gene TRBV2; 14 nucleotides agree with TRBD2. The CDR3 sequence is 19 residues long. Germline lookup yields CDR1 SNHLY and CDR2 FYNNEI. Trimming took 5 bases from V and 5 from J; bases not matched to a gene: 11. The CDR3 coding sequence is TGTGCCAGCAGTAACGTCGGGACTAGCGGGAGAGGGAGGGCCAACGTCCTGACTTTC. Amino acids: CASSNVGTSGRGRANVLTF. The entire variable domain, with the rest obtained from reference TRBV2 and TRBJ2-6, is as follows: EPEVTQTPSHQVTQMGQEVILRCVPISNHLYFYWYRQILGQKVEFLVSFYNNEISEKSEIFDDQFSVERPDGSNFTLKIRSTKLEDSAMYFCASSNVGTSGRGRANVLTFGAGSRLTVL.

This clone came up once. This CDR3 is CASSSRDTLSGNTIYF. CDR3 bases: TGTGCCAGCAGTAGCCGGGACACCCTCTCTGGAAACACCATATATTTT. This chain connects TRBV5-5 to TRBJ1-3; perhaps TRBD1 as D (6 bases). The CDR3 loop spans 16 amino acids. The V gene's germline CDR1 is SGHKS and CDR2 YYEKEE (reference sequence). Trimming cost V 5 bases and J 0 bases, with 15 bases left between them.

The rearrangement links TRBV11-2 to TRBJ1-5, with D perhaps TRBD1 (5 bases). CDR3 length: 13 amino acids. V gave up 6 bases and J gave up 3 bases, with 9 bases separating them. Germline V gene data show CDR1 as SGHAT and CDR2 as FQNNGV. This CDR3 is CASSPGYNQPQHF. The CDR3 region has the DNA TGTGCCAGCAGTCCAGGGTACAATCAGCCCCAGCATTTT.

The chain is built from TRBV9 and TRBJ2-1; 9 bases agree with TRBD2. The CDR3 runs to 16 residues. Germline V gene sequence: CDR1 SGDLS, CDR2 YYNGEE. V shed 0 bases, J shed 8 bases, and the junction held 9 bases outside the gene matches. CDR3 DNA sequence: TGTGCCAGCAGCGTAGGTATAGCGGGAGTTGAGTATGAGCAGTTCTTC. This sequence encodes CASSVGIAGVEYEQFF.

Only one count was recorded for this clone. The rearrangement uses TRBV7-9 and TRBJ2-1, with D possibly matching TRBD1 (5 bases). The germline gives CDR1 SEHNR, CDR2 FQNEAQ (reference sequence). V lost 5 bases and J 3 bases, leaving 14 bases between the germline ends. The CDR3 runs to 15 residues. CDR3 amino acids: CASSEQGIGYNEQFF. The CDR3 DNA reads TGTGCCAGCAGCGAGCAGGGTATTGGCTACAATGAGCAGTTCTTC.

The chain couples TRBV6-1 to TRBJ2-2, with TRBD2 matching over 7 bases. This CDR3 comprises 15 residues. V trimming: 1 base; J trimming: 3 bases; junction bases outside the gene matches: 2. Germline V gene data show CDR1 as MNHNS and CDR2 as SASEGT. In DNA form, the CDR3 reads TGTGCCAGCAGTGAAGGCGCGGGAGACACCGGGGAGCTGTTTTTT. Amino acid sequence: CASSEGAGDTGELFF.

The rearrangement uses TRBV5-1 and TRBJ2-1, with 7 bases matching TRBD2. The CDR3 is 16 amino acids. Per the germline V gene, CDR1 is SGHRS and CDR2 is YFSETQ. V lost 3 bases to trimming and J lost 9 bases; unmatched junction nucleotides: 15. The CDR3 spells CASSSTGERAGAEQFF. The CDR3 nucleotides read TGCGCCAGCAGCTCGACCGGGGAAAGGGCGGGAGCTGAGCAGTTCTTC. Full variable domain (rest looked up from reference TRBV5-1 and TRBJ2-1): KAGVTQTPRYLIKTRGQQVTLSCSPISGHRSVSWYQQTPGQGLQFLFEYFSETQRNKGNFPGRFSGRQFSNSRSEMNVSTLELGDSALYLCASSSTGERAGAEQFFGPGTRLTVL.

As for this clone: This specimen includes other DNA sequences encoding the same CDR3. This chain connects TRBV4-1 to TRBJ1-2; D gene unclear. The CDR3 runs to 16 residues. Germline V gene lookup returns CDR1 MGHRA and CDR2 YSYEKL. V was shortened by 1 base and J by 1 base, with 13 bases between the two germline ends. This chain's CDR3 is CASSQGLEMDNYGYTF. CDR3 DNA sequence: TGCGCCAGCAGCCAAGGCCTGGAGATGGATAACTATGGCTACACCTTC.

This chain uses TRBV6-1 with TRBJ2-7, with 8 bases identical to TRBD2. V gave up 4 bases and J gave up 2 bases; unmatched junction bases: 10. Per germline, CDR1 MNHNS and CDR2 SASEGT. The CDR3 sequence is 16 residues long. The CDR3 is CASSGFLAGLAYEQYF. Written as DNA, the CDR3 is TGTGCCAGCAGTGGATTTCTAGCGGGCTTAGCCTACGAGCAGTACTTC.

The gene calls are TRBV7-3 and TRBJ2-3; weak D call: TRBD2 (6 bases). CDR3 length: 15 amino acids. Germline V gene sequence: CDR1 SGHTA, CDR2 FQGTGA. The germline V and J ends were trimmed by 5 bases and 1 base, with 13 bases remaining between them. The CDR3 DNA follows: TGTGCCAGCAGCCAATGGGGGGAGGGCACAGATACGCAGTATTTT. This sequence encodes CASSQWGEGTDTQYF.

V gene TRBV7-2 combines with J gene TRBJ2-3; D may be TRBD1 (5 bases). V dropped 1 base and J dropped 2 bases, with 13 bases sitting between them. CDR1 is SGHTA and CDR2 is FQGNSA in the germline V gene. This CDR3 spans 16 amino acids. CDR3 in DNA: TGTGCCAGCAGCTTAGTGACAGCCTCCTTCACAGATACGCAGTATTTT. Its protein product is CASSLVTASFTDTQYF.

J is TRBJ2-1 and V is TRBV28, with D hard to call. Germline V CDR1 and CDR2: MDHEN, SYDVKM. The length of the CDR3 is 12 residues. Trimming took off 5 bases at V and 3 bases at J, with 5 bases between the two ends. The CDR3 DNA reads TGTGCCAGCAGTATACTCTACAATGAGCAGTTCTTC. Translating it yields CASSILYNEQFF.

The chain has TRBV7-9 and TRBJ1-4, with D possibly matching TRBD1 (5 bases). CDR1 and CDR2 from the germline V gene are SEHNR and FQNEAQ (reference sequence). The CDR3 has 12 amino acids. Trimming took 8 bases from V and 6 from J, leaving 10 bases between them. CDR3 residues: CASQGVDEKLFF. In DNA, the CDR3 is TGTGCCAGCCAAGGGGTGGATGAAAAACTGTTTTTT.

The chain carries TRBV5-6 and TRBJ2-7; unclear D gene. The germline gives CDR1 SGHDT, CDR2 YYEEEE. Trimming removed 0 bases from V and 0 bases from J, with 7 bases in between. The CDR3 is made up of 14 amino acids. The CDR3 loop is CASSLGAGSYEQYF. As DNA, the CDR3 is TGTGCCAGCAGCTTGGGAGCCGGCTCCTACGAGCAGTACTTC.

V gene TRBV27 combines with J gene TRBJ2-2; no clear D gene. In germline, CDR1 is MNHEY, CDR2 SMNVEV (reference sequence). This CDR3 is 15 amino acids long. Trimming took 0 bases from V and 8 from J, leaving 13 bases between them. CDR3: CASSLSVPSGGELFF. CDR3 DNA sequence: TGTGCCAGCAGTTTATCTGTCCCCTCGGGTGGGGAGCTGTTTTTT.

This sequence joins TRBV7-2 and TRBJ2-3; 8 bases fit TRBD1. After removal of 6 bases from V and 3 bases from J, the junction contained 8 bases not matched to a gene. Looked up from germline, CDR1 is SGHTA and CDR2 is FQGNSA. The CDR3 runs to 15 residues. CDR3 loop: CASRRSGGRTDTQYF. The CDR3 nucleotides are TGTGCCAGCAGACGTTCAGGGGGCCGGACAGATACGCAGTATTTT.

V gene TRBV19 combines with J gene TRBJ1-2, with 7 bases matching TRBD1. The V and J ends lost 8 bases and 8 bases, in that order; junction bases with no gene match: 8. Per the germline V gene, CDR1 is LNHDA and CDR2 is SQIVND (reference sequence). The CDR3 length is 12 residues. The DNA of the CDR3 is TGTGCCAGTGGAGGCAGGGGGAGAGGCTACACCTTC. Its translation is CASGGRGRGYTF.

J is TRBJ1-4 and V is TRBV14; D remains ambiguous. The CDR3 is made up of 15 amino acids. V lost 0 bases and J 0 bases, leaving 5 bases between the germline ends. Germline CDR1 and CDR2: SGHDN and FVKESK. The CDR3 region has the DNA TGTGCCAGCAGCCAAGATGGAGCAACTAATGAAAAACTGTTTTTT. Amino acids: CASSQDGATNEKLFF.

A single count supports this clone. The chain has TRBV28 and TRBJ1-2; TRBD1 might be the D (5 bases). The germline V gene has CDR1 MDHEN and CDR2 SYDVKM. This CDR3 comprises 16 residues. V was clipped by 2 bases and J by 2 bases, with 15 bases between them. The CDR3 here is CASSLTFYRGNYGYTF. The CDR3 nucleotides are TGTGCCAGCAGTTTAACGTTTTATCGGGGGAACTATGGCTACACCTTC.

This clone appeared a single time. The genes are TRBV6-5 and TRBJ1-5; 8 bases are shared with TRBD1. Germline CDR1 MNHEY, CDR2 SVGAGI. Trimming removed 6 bases from V and 6 bases from J; junction bases left unmatched: 7. This CDR3 has 14 residues. CDR3 amino acids: CASSKDREVQPQHF. The CDR3 bases are TGTGCCAGCAGCAAGGACAGGGAGGTTCAGCCCCAGCATTTT.

The chain couples TRBV4-3 to TRBJ2-6; tentatively, D is TRBD2 (5 bases). CDR3 length: 16 residues. Germline V gene lookup returns CDR1 LGHNA and CDR2 YSLEER. The ends were cut back, 0 bases at V and 0 bases at J, with 6 bases in the middle. The DNA for the CDR3 is TGCGCCAGCAGCCAAGACGGGAACTCTGGGGCCAACGTCCTGACTTTC. It is translated as CASSQDGNSGANVLTF.